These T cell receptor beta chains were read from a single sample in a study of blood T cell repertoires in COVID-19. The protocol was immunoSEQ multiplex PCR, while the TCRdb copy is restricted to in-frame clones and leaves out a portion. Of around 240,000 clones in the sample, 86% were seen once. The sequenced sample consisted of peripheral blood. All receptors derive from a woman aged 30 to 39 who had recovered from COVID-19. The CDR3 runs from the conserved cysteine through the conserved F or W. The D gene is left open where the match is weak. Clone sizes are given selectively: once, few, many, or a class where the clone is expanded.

TGTGCCAGCAGCTTGGACGGGGGGGACTATGGCTACACCTTC	CASSLDGGDYGYTF	TRBV5-5	TRBJ1-2	.	.
TGTGCCAGCAGTTGGGGCAGGGTAGACCTCGGCGAGCAGTACTTC	CASSWGRVDLGEQYF	TRBV27	TRBJ2-7	.	.
TGTGCCAGCAGGGACGACAGGGTAAACACCGGGGAGCTGTTTTTT	CASRDDRVNTGELFF	TRBV2	TRBJ2-2	.	TRBD1
TGTGCCAGCTCACGTCGGACAGATTCACCCCTCCACTTT	CASSRRTDSPLHF	TRBV18	TRBJ1-6	.	.
TGTGCCAGCAGCGTAGGCGGAGGGAGGAATTCACCCCTCCACTTT	CASSVGGGRNSPLHF	TRBV9	TRBJ1-6	.	.
TGTGCCAGCAGCTCGGGACTAGTCCAAGAGACCCAGTACTTC	CASSSGLVQETQYF	TRBV7-2	TRBJ2-5	.	TRBD2
TGTGCCAGCAGACATCGCACCGGAGTGAACACTGAAGCTTTCTTT	CASRHRTGVNTEAFF	TRBV7-9	TRBJ1-1	.	.
TGTGCCAGTAGTATATCGGGACTAGCGGGGGAAGGAGAGACCCAGTACTTC	CASSISGLAGEGETQYF	TRBV19	TRBJ2-5	.	TRBD2
TGTGCCAGCAGCTTCGGGCCAAGTCAGGGTGAAAAACTGTTTTTT	CASSFGPSQGEKLFF	TRBV5-6	TRBJ1-4	.	.
TGTGCCAGCAGTGAAGCCTGGCAGGGCACTGAAGCTTTCTTT	CASSEAWQGTEAFF	TRBV6-1	TRBJ1-1	.	.
TGCAGCGTTGGGACAGGGTGGGGTTCACCCCTCCACTTT	CSVGTGWGSPLHF	TRBV29-1	TRBJ1-6	.	TRBD1
TGTGCCAGTAGTATAATGGGTGGGGCCAATGAGCAGTTCTTC	CASSIMGGANEQFF	TRBV19	TRBJ2-1	.	.
TGCGCCAGCAGCGACAACCCACAGGGTGGAGAGGAGACCCAGTACTTC	CASSDNPQGGEETQYF	TRBV5-1	TRBJ2-5	.	.
TGTGCCAGCAGTGGGACAGGGGTTCAGCCCCAGCATTTT	CASSGTGVQPQHF	TRBV12-3/TRBV12-4	TRBJ1-5	.	TRBD1
TGTGCCAGTAGTATCTATGGAGTGGAGGGCGGGCAGCCCCAGCATTTT	CASSIYGVEGGQPQHF	TRBV19	TRBJ1-5	.	.
TGTGCCAGCAGCGTAGGTGGCGGACTGAGCACAGATACGCAGTATTTT	CASSVGGGLSTDTQYF	TRBV9	TRBJ2-3	.	.
TGTGCCAGCAGCTCCTGGGAGCACTCACAGAACACCGGGGAGCTGTTTTTT	CASSSWEHSQNTGELFF	TRBV11-3	TRBJ2-2	.	.
TGTGCCACCGCTAGGGACAGGGCTAATGAAGCTTTCTTT	CATARDRANEAFF	TRBV24-1	TRBJ1-1	.	TRBD1
TGTGCCAGCAGCGTGGGACTAGGTCAAGAGACCCAGTACTTC	CASSVGLGQETQYF	TRBV9	TRBJ2-5	.	TRBD2
TGTGCCAGCAGACGGGACTTTAGCTCCTACGAGCAGTACTTC	CASRRDFSSYEQYF	TRBV3-1/TRBV3-2	TRBJ2-7	.	.
TGTGCCAGCTCACCACCGCGAAGGGCGGGTTTCACAGATACGCAGTATTTT	CASSPPRRAGFTDTQYF	TRBV18	TRBJ2-3	.	.
TGTGCTAGTGGTTTGCGGGGGGACTATGGCTACACCTTC	CASGLRGDYGYTF	TRBV12-5	TRBJ1-2	.	.
TGTGCCAGCAGCGCCTCTAGCGGGGGAGGTTCCGAGCAGTACTTC	CASSASSGGGSEQYF	TRBV2	TRBJ2-7	.	TRBD2
TGCAGCGTTCGGCATCCCGGGACAGGGCTCGGCTATGGCTACACCTTC	CSVRHPGTGLGYGYTF	TRBV29-1	TRBJ1-2	.	TRBD1
TGTGCCAGCAGCCGTCACGGAATCTCCAGGGATGGAAACACCATATATTTT	CASSRHGISRDGNTIYF	TRBV3-1/TRBV3-2	TRBJ1-3	.	.
TGTGCCAGCAGTTACTCGGACAGGGGTTATCCTGAAGCTTTCTTT	CASSYSDRGYPEAFF	TRBV6-5	TRBJ1-1	.	TRBD1
TGTGCCAGCAGCGTAGATGACAGGTCAACCTCCTACGAGCAGTACTTC	CASSVDDRSTSYEQYF	TRBV9	TRBJ2-7	.	.
TGTGCCAGCAGGCCCGGACAGGGACGCGCTGGAAACACCATATATTTT	CASRPGQGRAGNTIYF	TRBV2	TRBJ1-3	once	TRBD1
TGTGCCAGCAGCTCGGGACTAGCGGGGGGAAGTACCGGGGAGCTGTTTTTT	CASSSGLAGGSTGELFF	TRBV7-3	TRBJ2-2	.	TRBD2
TGTGCCAGCAGTTCTAGGCAGAACTATGGCTACACCTTC	CASSSRQNYGYTF	TRBV6-2/TRBV6-3	TRBJ1-2	.	.
TGTGCCAGCAGCCAGGGGACAGCTGAAGCTTTCTTT	CASSQGTAEAFF	TRBV3-1/TRBV3-2	TRBJ1-1	.	TRBD1
TGTGCCAGCAGCGTAGCCGGGGATTCACCCCTCCACTTT	CASSVAGDSPLHF	TRBV9	TRBJ1-6	.	.
TGTGCCAGCAGTGAATTTGGACATCGCACAGATACGCAGTATTTT	CASSEFGHRTDTQYF	TRBV25-1	TRBJ2-3	.	.
TGTGCCAGCAGTTTGGAGGTATCCTACGAGCAGTACTTC	CASSLEVSYEQYF	TRBV12-3/TRBV12-4	TRBJ2-7	.	.
TGTGCCAGCAGCCCATTAGCGGGGGCTACAACCGGGGAGCTGTTTTTT	CASSPLAGATTGELFF	TRBV7-3	TRBJ2-2	.	TRBD2
TGTGCCAGCAGTTGGACTAGCGGGTTCTACGAGCAGTACTTC	CASSWTSGFYEQYF	TRBV27	TRBJ2-7	once	TRBD2
TGTGCCAGCAGCCGTAGCGGGGGGGCTGAAGAGACCCAGTACTTC	CASSRSGGAEETQYF	TRBV7-3	TRBJ2-5	.	TRBD2
TGTGCCAGCAGTGGACGGGGACAGAACACCGGGGAGCTGTTTTTT	CASSGRGQNTGELFF	TRBV2	TRBJ2-2	.	.
TGTGCCAGTAGTATGGTACAGGCAAGGAGCGAGCAGTACTTC	CASSMVQARSEQYF	TRBV19	TRBJ2-7	.	.
TGTGCCAGTAGTCCCGGGACAGGGCTCCAGAATGAAAAACTGTTTTTT	CASSPGTGLQNEKLFF	TRBV19	TRBJ1-4	.	TRBD1
TGCGCCAGCAGCCTGACAAGGGGGCAATCCTACAATGAGCAGTTCTTC	CASSLTRGQSYNEQFF	TRBV5-1	TRBJ2-1	.	TRBD1
TGTGCCAGCAGCTGGATTGCTCACCTGGACAGGGACTACGAGCAGTACTTC	CASSWIAHLDRDYEQYF	TRBV7-2	TRBJ2-7	few	TRBD1